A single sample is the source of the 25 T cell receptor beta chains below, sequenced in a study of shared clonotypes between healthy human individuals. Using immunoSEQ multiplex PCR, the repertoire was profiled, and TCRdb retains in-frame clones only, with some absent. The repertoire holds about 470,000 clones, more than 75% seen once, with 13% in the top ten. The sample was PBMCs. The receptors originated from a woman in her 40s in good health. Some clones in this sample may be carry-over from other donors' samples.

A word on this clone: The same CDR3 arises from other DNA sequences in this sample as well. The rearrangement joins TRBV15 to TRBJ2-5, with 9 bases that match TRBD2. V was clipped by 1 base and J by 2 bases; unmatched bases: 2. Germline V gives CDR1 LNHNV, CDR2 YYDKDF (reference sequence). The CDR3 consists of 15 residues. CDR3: CATSRGLAGQETQYF. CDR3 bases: TGTGCCACCAGCAGAGGGCTAGCGGGACAAGAGACCCAGTACTTC.

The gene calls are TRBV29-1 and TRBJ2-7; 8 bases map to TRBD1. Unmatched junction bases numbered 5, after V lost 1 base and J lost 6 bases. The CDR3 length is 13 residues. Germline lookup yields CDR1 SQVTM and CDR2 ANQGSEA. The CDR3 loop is CSVEVSTGGEQYF. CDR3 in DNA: TGCAGCGTTGAAGTCTCTACAGGGGGCGAGCAGTACTTC.

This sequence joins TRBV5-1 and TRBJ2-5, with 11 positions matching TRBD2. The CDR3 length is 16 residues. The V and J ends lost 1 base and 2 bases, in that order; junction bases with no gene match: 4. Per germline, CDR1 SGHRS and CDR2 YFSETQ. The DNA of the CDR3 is TGCGCCAGCAGCTTGTGGGGGACTAGCGGACAAGAGACCCAGTACTTC. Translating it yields CASSLWGTSGQETQYF.

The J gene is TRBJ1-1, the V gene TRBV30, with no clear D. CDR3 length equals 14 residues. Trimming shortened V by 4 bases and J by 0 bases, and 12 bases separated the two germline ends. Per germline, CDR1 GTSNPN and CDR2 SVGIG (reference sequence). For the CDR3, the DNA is TGTGCCTGGAATGTGGGAACCATGAACACTGAAGCTTTCTTT. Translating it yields CAWNVGTMNTEAFF.

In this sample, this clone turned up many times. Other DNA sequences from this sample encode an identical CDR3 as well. CDR3 protein: CASSLRPYEQYF. The DNA for the CDR3 is TGTGCCAGCAGCTTAAGGCCCTACGAGCAGTACTTC. V is TRBV7-2 and J is TRBJ2-7, with D uncertain. Trimming removed 2 bases at V and 2 bases at J, with 4 bases between. This CDR3 region has 12 residues. CDR1 and CDR2 (germline): SGHTA, FQGNSA.

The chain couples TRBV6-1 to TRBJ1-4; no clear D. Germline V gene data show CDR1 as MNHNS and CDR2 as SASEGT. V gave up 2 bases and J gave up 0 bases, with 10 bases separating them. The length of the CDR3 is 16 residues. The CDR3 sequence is CASSEWTEATNEKLFF. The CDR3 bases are TGTGCCAGCAGTGAATGGACCGAAGCAACTAATGAAAAACTGTTTTTT.

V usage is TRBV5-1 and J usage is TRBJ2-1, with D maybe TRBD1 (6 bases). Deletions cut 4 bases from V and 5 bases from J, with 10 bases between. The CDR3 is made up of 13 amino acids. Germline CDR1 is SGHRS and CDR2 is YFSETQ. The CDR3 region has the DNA TGCGCCAGCAGCAGGGGGTGGAACAATGAGCAGTTCTTC. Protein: CASSRGWNNEQFF.

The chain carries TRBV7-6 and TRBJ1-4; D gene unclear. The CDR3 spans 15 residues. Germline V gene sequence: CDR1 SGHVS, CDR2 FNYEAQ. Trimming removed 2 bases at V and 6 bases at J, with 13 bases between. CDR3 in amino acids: CASSLMTGRDEKLFF. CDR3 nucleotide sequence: TGTGCCAGCAGCTTAATGACGGGGAGGGATGAAAAACTGTTTTTT.

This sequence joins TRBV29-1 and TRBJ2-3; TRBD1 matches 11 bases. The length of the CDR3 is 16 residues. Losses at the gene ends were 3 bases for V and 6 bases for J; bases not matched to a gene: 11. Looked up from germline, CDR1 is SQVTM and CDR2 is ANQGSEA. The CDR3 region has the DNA TGCAGCGTTGACCGAACCGGGACAGGGGGTTTCGATACGCAGTATTTT. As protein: CSVDRTGTGGFDTQYF.

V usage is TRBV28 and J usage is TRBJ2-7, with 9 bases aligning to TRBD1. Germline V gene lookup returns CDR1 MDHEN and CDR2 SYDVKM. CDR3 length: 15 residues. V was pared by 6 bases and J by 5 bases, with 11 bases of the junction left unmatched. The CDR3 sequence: CASSPPGTGSNEQYF. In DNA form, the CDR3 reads TGTGCCAGCAGCCCACCGGGGACAGGGTCCAACGAGCAGTACTTC. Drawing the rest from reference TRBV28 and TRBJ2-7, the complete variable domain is DVKVTQSSRYLVKRTGEKVFLECVQDMDHENMFWYRQDPGLGLRLIYFSYDVKMKEKGDIPEGYSVSREKKERFSLILESASTNQTSMYLCASSPPGTGSNEQYFGPGTRLTVT.

The CDR3 DNA is TGCGCCAGCAGCTTGCAGGGGGCTTACGAGCAGTACTTC. Its translation: CASSLQGAYEQYF. The chain combines TRBV5-1 with TRBJ2-7; 8 bases are shared with TRBD1. The CDR3 has 13 amino acids. The germline V gene encodes CDR1 SGHRS and CDR2 YFSETQ. The junction had 1 base not matched to a gene; V was cut back by 1 base and J by 4 bases.

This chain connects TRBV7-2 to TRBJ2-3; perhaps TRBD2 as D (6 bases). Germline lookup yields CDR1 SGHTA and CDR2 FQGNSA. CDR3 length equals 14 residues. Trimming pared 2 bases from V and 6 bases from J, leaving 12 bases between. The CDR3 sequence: CASSLYREMDTQYF. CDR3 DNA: TGTGCCAGCAGCTTATACCGGGAGATGGATACGCAGTATTTT.

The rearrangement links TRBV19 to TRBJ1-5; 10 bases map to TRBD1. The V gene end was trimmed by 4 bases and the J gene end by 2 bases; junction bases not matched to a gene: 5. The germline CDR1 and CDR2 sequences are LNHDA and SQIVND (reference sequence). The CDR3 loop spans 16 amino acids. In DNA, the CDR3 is TGTGCCAGTAGTAGGGACAGGGGAGAGGGCAATCAGCCCCAGCATTTT. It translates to CASSRDRGEGNQPQHF.

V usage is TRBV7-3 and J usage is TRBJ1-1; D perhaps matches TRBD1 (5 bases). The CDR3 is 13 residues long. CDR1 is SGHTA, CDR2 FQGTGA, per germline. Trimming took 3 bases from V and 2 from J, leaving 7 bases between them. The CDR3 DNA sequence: TGTGCCAGCAGCTTTGGGGGAAACACTGAAGCTTTCTTT. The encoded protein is CASSFGGNTEAFF.

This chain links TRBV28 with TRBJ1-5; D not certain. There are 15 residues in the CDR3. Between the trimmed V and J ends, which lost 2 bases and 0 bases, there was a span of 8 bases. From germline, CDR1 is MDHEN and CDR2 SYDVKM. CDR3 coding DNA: TGTGCCAGCAGTTTACCAATTAATAGCAATCAGCCCCAGCATTTT. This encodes CASSLPINSNQPQHF.

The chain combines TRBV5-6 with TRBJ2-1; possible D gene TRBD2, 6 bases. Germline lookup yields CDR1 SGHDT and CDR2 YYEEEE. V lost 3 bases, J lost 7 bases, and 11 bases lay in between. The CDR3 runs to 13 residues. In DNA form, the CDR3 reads TGTGCCAGCAGCTACCATAGCGGAAATGAGCAGTTCTTC. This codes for CASSYHSGNEQFF.

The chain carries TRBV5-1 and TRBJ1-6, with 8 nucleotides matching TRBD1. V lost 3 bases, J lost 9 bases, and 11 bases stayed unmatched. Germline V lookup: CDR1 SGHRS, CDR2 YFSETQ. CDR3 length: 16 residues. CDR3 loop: CASSSYGQGGSSPLHF. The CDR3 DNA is TGCGCCAGCAGCTCCTACGGACAGGGCGGTAGTTCACCCCTCCACTTT. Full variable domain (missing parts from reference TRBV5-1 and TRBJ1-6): KAGVTQTPRYLIKTRGQQVTLSCSPISGHRSVSWYQQTPGQGLQFLFEYFSETQRNKGNFPGRFSGRQFSNSRSEMNVSTLELGDSALYLCASSSYGQGGSSPLHFGNGTRLTVT.

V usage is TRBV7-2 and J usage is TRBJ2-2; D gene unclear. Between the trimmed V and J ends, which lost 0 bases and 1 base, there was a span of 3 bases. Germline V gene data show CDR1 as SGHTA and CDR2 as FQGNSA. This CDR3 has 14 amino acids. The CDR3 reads CASSLARNTGELFF. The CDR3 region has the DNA TGTGCCAGCAGCTTAGCCAGGAACACCGGGGAGCTGTTTTTT.

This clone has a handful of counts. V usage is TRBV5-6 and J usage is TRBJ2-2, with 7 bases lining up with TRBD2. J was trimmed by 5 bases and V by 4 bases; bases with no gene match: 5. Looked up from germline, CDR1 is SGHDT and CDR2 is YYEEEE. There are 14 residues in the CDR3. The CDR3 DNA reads TGTGCCAGCAGCCCGGGAGGCGGGACCGGGGAGCTGTTTTTT. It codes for CASSPGGGTGELFF.

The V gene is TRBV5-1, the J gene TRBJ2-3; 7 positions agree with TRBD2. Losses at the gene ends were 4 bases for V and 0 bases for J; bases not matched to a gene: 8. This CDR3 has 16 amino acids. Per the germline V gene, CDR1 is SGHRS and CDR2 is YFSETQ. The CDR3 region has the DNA TGCGCCAGCAGCGTTGGGAGCGGGGCGAGCACAGATACGCAGTATTTT. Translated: CASSVGSGASTDTQYF.

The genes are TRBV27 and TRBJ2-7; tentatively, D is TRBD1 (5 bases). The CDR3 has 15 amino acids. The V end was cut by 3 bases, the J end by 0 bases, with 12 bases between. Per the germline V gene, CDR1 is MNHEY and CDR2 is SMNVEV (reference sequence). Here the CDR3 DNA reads TGTGCCAGCAGTTTGAAGGGGCAAAGCTCCTACGAGCAGTACTTC. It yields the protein CASSLKGQSSYEQYF.

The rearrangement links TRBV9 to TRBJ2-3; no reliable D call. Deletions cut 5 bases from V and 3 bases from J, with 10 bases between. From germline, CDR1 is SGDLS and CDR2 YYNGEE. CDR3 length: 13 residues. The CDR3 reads CASSAFLTDTQYF. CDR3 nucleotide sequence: TGTGCCAGCAGTGCCTTTTTAACAGATACGCAGTATTTT.

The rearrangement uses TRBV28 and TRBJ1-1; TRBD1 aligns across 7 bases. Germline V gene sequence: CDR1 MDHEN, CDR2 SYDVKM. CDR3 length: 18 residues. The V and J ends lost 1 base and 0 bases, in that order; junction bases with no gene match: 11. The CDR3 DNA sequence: TGTGCCAGCAGTTTATTGGCTTGGCAGGGGGAGGTGAACACTGAAGCTTTCTTT. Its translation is CASSLLAWQGEVNTEAFF.

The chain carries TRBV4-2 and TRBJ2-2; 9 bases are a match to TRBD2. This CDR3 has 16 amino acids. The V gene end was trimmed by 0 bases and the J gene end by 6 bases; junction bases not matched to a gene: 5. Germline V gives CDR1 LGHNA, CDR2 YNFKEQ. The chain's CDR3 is CASSQEVSGSSGELFF. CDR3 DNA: TGTGCCAGCAGCCAAGAGGTTAGCGGGAGTTCCGGGGAGCTGTTTTTT.

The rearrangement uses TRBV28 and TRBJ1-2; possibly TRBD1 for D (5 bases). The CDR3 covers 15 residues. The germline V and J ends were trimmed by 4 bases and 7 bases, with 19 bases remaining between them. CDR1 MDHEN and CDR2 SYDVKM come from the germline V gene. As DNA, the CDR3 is TGTGCCAGCAGTTCGGGGGTGGCAGCTCTCTCTGGCTACACCTTC. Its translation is CASSSGVAALSGYTF.